This T cell receptor beta chain stems from a study of beta chain features in type 1 diabetes. Whole-study results and caveats: PCR could preferentially amplify shorter templates, alike in patients and controls.

Sequenced material consisted of expressed TCRB transcripts (all of the isolated RNA was reverse transcribed). Only in-frame clones appear in the TCRdb table, and some are missing; sequencing was by immunoSEQ multiplex PCR. The table lists over 100,000 clones, roughly 40% of them singletons. The germline V gene has CDR1 SNHLY and CDR2 FYNNEI. This CDR3 is 16 amino acids long. Trimming at V came to 7 bases and at J to 2 bases, leaving 9 bases not matched to a gene. About this clone itself: What it binds is unknown.

The chain has TRBV2 and TRBJ2-2, with 8 positions matching TRBD2. The clonotype was recovered from a woman under 30 in good health. The sequenced sample was stem cell memory CD4+ T cells from blood. The DNA of the CDR3 is TGTGCCAGCATTGACCTTAGCGGGATAAACACCGGGGAGCTGTTTTTT. Amino acid sequence: CASIDLSGINTGELFF.